This TCR beta chain derives from a study of regulatory T cells in long-lasting Graves disease (TCRdb year 2021). Broadly, across the study: Persistent Graves' disease was defined as persistently positive TSH receptor autoantibodies together with antithyroid drug treatment for over 5 years. A total of around 35 samples underwent TCR sequencing, from about 13 patients with persistent Graves' disease and 20 or so patients with newly diagnosed Graves' disease. Patients with persistent Graves' disease were compared with patients with newly diagnosed Graves' disease using TCR sequencing and RNA sequencing of peripheral blood. The study was registered as a clinical trial and conducted in China. In the clinical cohort, patients with persistent Graves' disease had used antithyroid drugs for an average of roughly 10 years.

This clonotype was detected only a few times. Its antigen specificity is not known. The sample holds no much larger clone one base away, and base qualities are not on file. Overall study results and their limits: Sequencing and analysis were limited to the TCR beta chain. Compared with newly diagnosed patients, patients with persistent Graves' disease had lower TCR Shannon entropy and fewer highly expanded clones, which suggests clonal expansion. A larger number of public clonotypes was shared among persistent patients (approximately 2,500) than among newly diagnosed patients (roughly 930). Persistent disease showed preferential use of TRBV28, TRBJ1-2 and TRBJ2-5, whereas newly diagnosed disease favored TRBV20-1 and TRBJ2-1. As a limitation, the authors acknowledged that the small sample size may reduce accuracy. The study examined only peripheral blood because the primary lesion, thyroid tissue, could not be accessed.

The library was built by means of multiplex PCR. TCRdb records Illumina HiSeq 4000 as the sequencer. To build TCR beta libraries, CDR3 regions were amplified by Arm-PCR using iRepertoire HTBI primers. Before sequencing, the PCR products underwent gel purification. Regarding the original processing steps: Across samples, approximately 68 TRBV and 14 TRBJ segments were identified and used for gene usage analysis of CDR3 amino acid clonotypes. COPE and FqMerger were used to merge the filtered high-quality paired reads into contigs. BLAST was used to align contigs to IMGT TRBV, TRBD and TRBJ reference genes, with CDR3 defined following IMGT. Any clonotype with a frequency above 0.1% was classified as a highly expanded clone. Shannon entropy was used to measure repertoire diversity, and the Gini coefficient was used to measure V-J evenness. A clonotype was considered public if more than one individual shared it. The raw public data were reprocessed by TCRdb itself: fastp quality trimming at Q25, MiXCR clonotype calling, in-frame beta chains only. Every CDR3 protein is listed once, alongside the most common genes and DNA of its rows. The authors' filters were not applied to this entry. The sample profile shows around 400,000 distinct CDR3 sequences; about a quarter of them were found once. Clones ranked in the top ten supply roughly 26% of the sample.

The sample's time point label is to be understood as: persistent/refractory GD, antithyroid drugs over 5 years with positive TRAb. For both TCR sequencing and RNA sequencing, RNA was extracted from PBMCs in TRIzol. Graves' disease was diagnosed according to American Thyroid Association guidelines. The patients came from an endocrinology department in Xi'an, China. From each patient, 7.5 to 9.5 milliliters of peripheral blood was collected into an EDTA anticoagulant tube. Ficoll Paque Plus density gradient separation was used to isolate PBMCs, and no further T cell sorting was performed. RNA quality was checked with an Agilent 2100 Bioanalyzer and agarose gel, and concentration with a NanoDrop 2000. The germline V gene encodes CDR1 KGHDR and CDR2 SFDVKD. The CDR3 numbers 15 residues from cysteine through phenylalanine. Only the CDR3 part of the read is kept: 45 bases, read in frame from the first base. V sheds 6 bases and J sheds 1 base, leaving 11 bases between their ends.

The chain joins TRBV24-1 to TRBJ2-2, and the D gene may be TRBD2, 6 bases matching. The sequencing used peripheral blood mononuclear cells (PBMCs), collected when the disease was refractory, from a patient treated with antithyroid drugs. This TCR was sampled from a female donor with Graves disease. The CDR3 protein sequence reads: CATSTREQNTGELFF. The DNA sequence is as follows: TGTGCCACCAGTACGCGGGAACAGAACACCGGGGAGCTGTTTTTT.